Given below is one T cell receptor (beta chain) in context. Its specificity is unknown. Its ends do not fully match the called genes, so a read error is possible. The data are from a study of cytomegalovirus exposure and HLA in healthy donors. This CDR3 is 14 amino acids long. CDR1 and CDR2 (germline): GTSNPN, SVGIG (reference sequence). Study observations and caveats: What TCR beta sequences reportedly achieved was accurate prediction of HLA-A and HLA-B alleles in most subjects. Exclusion applied to some V segments, including TRBV6-2 and TRBV6-3, as they were indistinguishable. An analysis that was carried out later associated 16,000 or so TCR beta sequences with HLA alleles at 0.05 false discovery rate.

Use of 60 Vbeta and 13 Jbeta primers characterized the PCR. Sequencing was performed with immunoSEQ multiplex PCR; in TCRdb, only in-frame clones are kept and a portion is missing. Among around 98,000 clones listed, 75% to 85% were seen once. Each of the donors was a healthy bone marrow donor. Material for sequencing was PBMCs. This chain connects TRBV30 to TRBJ1-2; 9 bases fit TRBD1. This TCR was sampled from a woman aged 40-49 years in good health and CMV-seronegative. The CDR3 loop reads CAWSATGTGSGYPF. The CDR3 bases are TGTGCCTGGAGCGCCACGGGGACAGGGAGTGGCTACCCCTTC. The whole variable domain, remainder taken from reference TRBV30 and TRBJ1-2, is SQTIHQWPATLVQPVGSPLSLECTVEGTSNPNLYWYRQAAGRGLQLLFYSVGIGQISSEVPQNLSASRPQDRQFILSSKKLLLSDSGFYLCAWSATGTGSGYPFGSGTRLTVV.